This T cell receptor beta chain derives from a study of blood T cell repertoires in COVID-19. Whole-study context: Samples came from the United States, Italy and Spain, spanning acute and convalescent COVID-19.

There are 15 residues in the CDR3. The V gene's germline CDR1 is SGHRS and CDR2 YFSETQ. The germline V and J ends were trimmed by 5 bases and 5 bases, with 17 bases remaining between them. In the original processing: The authors estimated nucleated cell counts from reference gene primer amplification. TCRdb's copy holds only in-frame clones and misses some; the assay was immunoSEQ multiplex PCR. D and trimming were read from the DNA, whereas the V and J calls and clone size are those reported in that table. This sample has under 450,000 clones, with approximately 88% found just once. The sequencing sample was made of peripheral blood. This receptor was identified in a woman aged 45 to 65 with COVID-19, enrolled during active disease. The chain has TRBV5-1 and TRBJ1-5; possibly TRBD1 for D (6 bases). This CDR3 reads CASSSGIGGYQPQHF. As DNA, the CDR3 is TGCGCCAGCAGTTCCGGGATTGGGGGCTATCAGCCCCAGCATTTT.